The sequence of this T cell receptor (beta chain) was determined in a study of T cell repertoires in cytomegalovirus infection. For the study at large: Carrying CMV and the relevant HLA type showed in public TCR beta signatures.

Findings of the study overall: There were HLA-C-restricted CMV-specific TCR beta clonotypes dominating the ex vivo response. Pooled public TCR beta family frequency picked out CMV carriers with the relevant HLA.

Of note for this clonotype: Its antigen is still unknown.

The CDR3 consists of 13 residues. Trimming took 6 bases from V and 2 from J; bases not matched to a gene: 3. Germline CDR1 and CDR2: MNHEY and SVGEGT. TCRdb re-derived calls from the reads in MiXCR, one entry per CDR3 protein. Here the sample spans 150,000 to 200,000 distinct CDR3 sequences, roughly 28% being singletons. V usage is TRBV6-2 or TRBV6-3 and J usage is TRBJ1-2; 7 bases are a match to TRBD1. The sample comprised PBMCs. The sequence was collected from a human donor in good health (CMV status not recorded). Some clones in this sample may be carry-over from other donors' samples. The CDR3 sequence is CASSKGQNYGYTF. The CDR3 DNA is TGTGCCAGCAGCAAGGGACAGAACTATGGCTACACCTTC.